One sample yielded the 4 T cell receptor beta chains listed below, sequenced in a study of CD8 T cells in Susac syndrome. Sorting of TEMRA cells relied on CD27 and CD45RA staining. The RNA input was about 0.45 to 1 ug, and it was reverse transcribed with random hexamers. Each CDR3 protein is one row after TCRdb ran MiXCR on the immunoSEQ multiplex PCR reads. In the table there are about 1,500 distinct CDR3 sequences, roughly 65% of which are singletons. Sequencing input: CD8+ TEMRA cells from PBMCs. The subset here: FACS-sorted terminally differentiated effector memory CD8+ T cells re-expressing CD45RA (CD8+ TEMRA). These receptors all stem from a human donor with Susac syndrome.

Notes on this clonotype: The junction differs from germline at one of its ends, possibly a read error. CDR3 amino acids: CASSFGVMPNTGELFF. The CDR3 DNA follows: TGTGCCAGCAGCTTTGGGGTAATGCCGAACACCGGTGAGCTGTTTTTT. V and J are TRBV5-6 and TRBJ2-2; D unresolved. Germline-derived CDR1 and CDR2 are SGHDT and YYEEEE. The CDR3 runs to 16 residues.

The V call is TRBV20-1, the J call TRBJ2-5, with 12 bases aligning to TRBD2. Germline V gene lookup returns CDR1 DFQATT and CDR2 SNEGSKA (reference sequence). The CDR3 is made up of 14 amino acids. J was trimmed by 2 bases and V by 5 bases; bases with no gene match: 3. CDR3 nucleotide sequence: TGCAGTGCTTGGGGACTAGCGGGTCAAGAGACCCAGTACTTC. It yields the protein CSAWGLAGQETQYF.

J is TRBJ1-1 and V is TRBV4-3, with unresolved D. Germline V gives CDR1 LGHNA, CDR2 YSLEER. The length of the CDR3 is 13 residues. V shed 4 bases and J shed 10 bases, with 16 bases lying between them. The CDR3 region is CASSPSRNSVAFF. In DNA form, the CDR3 reads TGCGCCAGCAGCCCCTCCAGGAACAGTGTAGCTTTCTTT.

The chain is built from TRBV5-1 and TRBJ2-5; D assignment may be TRBD1 or TRBD2 (6 bases each). This CDR3 is built from 12 residues. Per germline, CDR1 SGHRS and CDR2 YFSETQ. Trimming removed 3 bases at V and 7 bases at J, with 10 bases between. The CDR3, as DNA: TGCGCCAGCAGCTCCGAGGGGGGGACCCAGTACTTC. This codes for CASSSEGGTQYF.